These 2 T cell receptor beta chains came from one sample sequenced in a study of human T cells and chemical hapten exposure. As for time point: patch test 2, 6 weeks after DPC sensitization. Specified treatment: therapeutic diphenylcyclopropenone sensitization with weekly scalp DPC. MiXCR, run by TCRdb on the RACE reads, gives a single entry per CDR3 protein. The sample consists of about 380,000 distinct CDR3 sequences, around 6% of them appearing once. Material: whole blood, obtained in connection with sensitization to the hapten diphenylcyclopropenone (DPC). The receptors here all came from a woman under 30 with alopecia areata. Some clones in this sample may be carry-over from other donors' samples.

This clonotype occurred many times. The V gene is TRBV4-1, the J gene TRBJ1-2; 7 bases align to TRBD1. The CDR3 totals 17 residues. Trimming took 0 bases from V and 8 from J; bases not matched to a gene: 15. From germline, CDR1 is MGHRA and CDR2 YSYEKL. CDR3 loop: CASSQDARQGEVGGYTF. DNA of the CDR3: TGCGCCAGCAGCCAAGATGCTCGACAGGGAGAGGTTGGCGGCTACACCTTC.

This clonotype was seen at least ten times. This rearrangement joins TRBV6-5 to TRBJ1-3; tentative D call: TRBD1 (6 bases). CDR3 length equals 16 residues. Germline CDR1 and CDR2: MNHEY and SVGAGI. V shed 0 bases and J shed 3 bases, with 12 bases lying between them. The chain's CDR3 is CASSYSTGRYGNTIYF. CDR3 DNA: TGTGCCAGCAGTTACTCTACAGGGAGATATGGAAACACCATATATTTT.